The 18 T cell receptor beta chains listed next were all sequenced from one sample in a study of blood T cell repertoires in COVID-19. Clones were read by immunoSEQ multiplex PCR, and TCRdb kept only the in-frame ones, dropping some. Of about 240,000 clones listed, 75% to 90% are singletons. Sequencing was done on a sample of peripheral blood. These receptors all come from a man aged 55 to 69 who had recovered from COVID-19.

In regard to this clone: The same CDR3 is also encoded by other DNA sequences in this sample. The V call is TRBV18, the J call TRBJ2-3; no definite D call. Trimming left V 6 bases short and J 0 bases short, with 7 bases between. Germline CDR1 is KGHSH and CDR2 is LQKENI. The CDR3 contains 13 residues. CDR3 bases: TGTGCCAGCTCTCCTACTAGCACAGATACGCAGTATTTT. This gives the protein CASSPTSTDTQYF. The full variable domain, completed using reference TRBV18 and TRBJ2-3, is NAGVMQNPRHLVRRRGQEARLRCSPMKGHSHVYWYRQLPEEGLKFMVYLQKENIIDESGMPKERFSAEFPKEGPSILRIQQVVRGDSAAYFCASSPTSTDTQYFGPGTRLTVL.

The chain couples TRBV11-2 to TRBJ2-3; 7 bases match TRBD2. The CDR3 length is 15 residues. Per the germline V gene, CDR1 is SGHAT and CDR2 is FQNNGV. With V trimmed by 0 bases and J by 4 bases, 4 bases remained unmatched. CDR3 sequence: CASSLDAGEADTQYF. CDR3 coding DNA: TGTGCCAGCAGCTTAGACGCGGGGGAAGCAGATACGCAGTATTTT.

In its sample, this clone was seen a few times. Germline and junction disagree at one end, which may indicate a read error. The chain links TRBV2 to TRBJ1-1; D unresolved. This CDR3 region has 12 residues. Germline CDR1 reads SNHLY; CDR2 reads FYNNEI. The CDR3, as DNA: TGTGCCAGCAGTTCTCCCCCGGGAAAGTCCCCATTT. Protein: CASSSPPGKSPF.

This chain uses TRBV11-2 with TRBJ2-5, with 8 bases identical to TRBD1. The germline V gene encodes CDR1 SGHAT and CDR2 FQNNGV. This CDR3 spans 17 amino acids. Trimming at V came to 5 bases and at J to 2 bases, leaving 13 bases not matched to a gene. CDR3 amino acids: CASSQGTTGEGQETQYF. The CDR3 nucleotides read TGTGCCAGCAGCCAAGGAACGACAGGGGAAGGACAAGAGACCCAGTACTTC. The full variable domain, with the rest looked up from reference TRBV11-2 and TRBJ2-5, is EAGVAQSPRYKIIEKRQSVAFWCNPISGHATLYWYQQILGQGPKLLIQFQNNGVVDDSQLPKDRFSAERLKGVDSTLKIQPAKLEDSAVYLCASSQGTTGEGQETQYFGPGTRLLVL.

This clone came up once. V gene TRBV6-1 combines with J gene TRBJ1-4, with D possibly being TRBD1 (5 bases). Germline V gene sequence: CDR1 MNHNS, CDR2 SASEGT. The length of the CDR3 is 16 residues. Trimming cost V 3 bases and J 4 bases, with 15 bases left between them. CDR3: CASSDGRGGGNEKLFF. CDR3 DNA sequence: TGTGCCAGCAGTGATGGGAGGGGTGGTGGTAATGAAAAACTGTTTTTT.

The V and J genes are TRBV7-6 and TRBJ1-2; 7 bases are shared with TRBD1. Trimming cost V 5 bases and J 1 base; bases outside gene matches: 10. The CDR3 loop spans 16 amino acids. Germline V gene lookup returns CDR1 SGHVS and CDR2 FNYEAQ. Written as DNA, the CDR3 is TGTGCCAGCAGCCCCGTGACAGGGTTTCTTAACTATGGCTACACCTTC. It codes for CASSPVTGFLNYGYTF.

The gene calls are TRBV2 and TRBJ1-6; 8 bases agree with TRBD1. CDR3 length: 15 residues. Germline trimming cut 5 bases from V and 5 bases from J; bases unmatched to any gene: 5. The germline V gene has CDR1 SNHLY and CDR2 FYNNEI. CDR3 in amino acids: CASSLTGANNSPLHF. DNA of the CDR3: TGTGCCAGCAGTCTGACAGGGGCGAATAATTCACCCCTCCACTTT.

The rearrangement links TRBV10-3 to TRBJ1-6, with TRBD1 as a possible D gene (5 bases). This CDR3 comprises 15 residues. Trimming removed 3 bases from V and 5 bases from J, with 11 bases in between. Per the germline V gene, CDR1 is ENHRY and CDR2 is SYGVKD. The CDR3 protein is CAISDRVGDNSPLHF. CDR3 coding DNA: TGTGCCATCAGTGACAGGGTTGGCGATAATTCACCCCTCCACTTT.

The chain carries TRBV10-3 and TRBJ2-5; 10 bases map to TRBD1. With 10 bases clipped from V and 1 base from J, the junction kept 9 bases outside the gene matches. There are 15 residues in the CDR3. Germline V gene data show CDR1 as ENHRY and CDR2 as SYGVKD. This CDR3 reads CATAPGQGPQETQYF. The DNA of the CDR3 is TGTGCCACCGCTCCGGGACAGGGGCCCCAAGAGACCCAGTACTTC.

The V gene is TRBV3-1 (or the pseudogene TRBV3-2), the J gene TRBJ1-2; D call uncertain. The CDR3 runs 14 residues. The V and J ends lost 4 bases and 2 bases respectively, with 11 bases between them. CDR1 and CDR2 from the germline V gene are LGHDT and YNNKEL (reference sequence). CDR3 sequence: CASSLGPGNYGYTF. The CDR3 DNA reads TGTGCCAGCAGCCTAGGTCCGGGAAACTATGGCTACACCTTC.

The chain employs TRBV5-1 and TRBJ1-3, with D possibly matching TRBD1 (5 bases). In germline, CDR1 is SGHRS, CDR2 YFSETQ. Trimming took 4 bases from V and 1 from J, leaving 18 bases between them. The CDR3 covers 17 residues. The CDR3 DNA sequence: TGCGCCAGCAGCCCGAGGACGGGGGGGAATTCTGGAAACACCATATATTTT. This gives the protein CASSPRTGGNSGNTIYF.

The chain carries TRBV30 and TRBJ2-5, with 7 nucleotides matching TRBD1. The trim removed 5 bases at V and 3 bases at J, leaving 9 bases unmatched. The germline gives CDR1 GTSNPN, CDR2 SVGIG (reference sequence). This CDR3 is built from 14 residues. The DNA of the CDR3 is TGTGCCTGGGGGCCGGGACAGACGAAAGAGACCCAGTACTTC. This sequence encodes CAWGPGQTKETQYF.

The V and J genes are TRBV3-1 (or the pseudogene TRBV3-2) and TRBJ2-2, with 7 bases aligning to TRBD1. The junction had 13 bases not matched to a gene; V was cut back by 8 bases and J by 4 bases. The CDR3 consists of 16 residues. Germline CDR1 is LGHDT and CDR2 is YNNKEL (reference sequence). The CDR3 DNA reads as TGTGCCAGCTCACCGGGACAGCCGGGTGGCACCGGGGAGCTGTTTTTT. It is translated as CASSPGQPGGTGELFF.

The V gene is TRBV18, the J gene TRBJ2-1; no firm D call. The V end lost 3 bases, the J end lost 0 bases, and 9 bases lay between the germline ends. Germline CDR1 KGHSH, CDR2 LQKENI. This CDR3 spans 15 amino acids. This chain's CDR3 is CASSPTARSYNEQFF. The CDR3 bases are TGTGCCAGCTCACCTACTGCCCGCTCCTACAATGAGCAGTTCTTC.

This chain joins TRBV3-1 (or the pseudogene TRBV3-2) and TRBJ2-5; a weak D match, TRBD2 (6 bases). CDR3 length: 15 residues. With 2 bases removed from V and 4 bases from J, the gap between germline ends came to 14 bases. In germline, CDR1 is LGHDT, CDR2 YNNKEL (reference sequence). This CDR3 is CASSQPGLSPETQYF. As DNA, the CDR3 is TGTGCCAGCAGCCAACCGGGACTCAGCCCAGAGACCCAGTACTTC.

The CDR3 here is CASSLEAVSYEQYF. In nucleotides, the CDR3 is TGCGCCAGCAGCTTGGAGGCGGTTTCCTACGAGCAGTACTTC. This chain links TRBV5-1 with TRBJ2-7; no clear D. Germline loops: CDR1 SGHRS, CDR2 YFSETQ. V shed 0 bases and J shed 1 base, with 8 bases lying between them. CDR3 size: 14 residues.

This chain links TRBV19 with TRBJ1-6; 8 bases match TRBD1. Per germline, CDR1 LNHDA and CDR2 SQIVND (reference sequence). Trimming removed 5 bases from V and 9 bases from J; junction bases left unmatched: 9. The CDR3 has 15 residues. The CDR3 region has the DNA TGTGCCAGTAGTCCCCGGACAGGGCAAGGTTCACCCCTCCACTTT. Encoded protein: CASSPRTGQGSPLHF.

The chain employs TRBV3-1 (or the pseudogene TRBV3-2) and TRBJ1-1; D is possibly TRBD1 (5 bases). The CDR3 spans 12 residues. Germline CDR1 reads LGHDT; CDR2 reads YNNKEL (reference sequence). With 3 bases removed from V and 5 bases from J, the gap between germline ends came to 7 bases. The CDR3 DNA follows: TGTGCCAGCAGCCAGAGGACAACTGAAGCTTTCTTT. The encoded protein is CASSQRTTEAFF.